This T cell receptor (beta chain) originates from a study of blood T cell repertoires in COVID-19 (dated by TCRdb to 2018 to 2021). About the investigation overall: Samples from collaborators originated in the United States, Italy and Spain and spanned both the acute and convalescent phases of COVID-19. A freely available public database, intended as a resource for researchers studying the immune response to SARS-CoV-2, is where the repertoires were released. Nearly every sample came with metadata listing a de-identified subject ID, COVID-19 status, age in years and sex. The material from the prospective study consisted of cDNA or gDNA derived from T cells, B-cell-depleted T cells, or PBMCs. Where HLA class I and class II types were available, the types were taken from metadata supplied by the sample provider, not from assay-based typing. The samples were drawn from two sources: the first 160 participants of the ongoing ImmuneRACE study, and fewer than 1,500 subjects contributed by 6 global collaborators. The dataset comprised deeply sampled blood TCRbeta repertoires from subjects exposed to, actively infected with, or recovered from COVID-19.

Collaborating institutions collected whole blood in K2EDTA tubes following their own protocols. For TCRbeta analysis, collaborators shipped samples as frozen whole blood, isolated PBMCs, or DNA extracted from either of those sample types. Germline trimming: 1 base from V, 0 bases from J; junction bases outside gene matches: 6. From the cysteine up to the phenylalanine, the CDR3 has a length of 16 residues. Of the read, only the CDR3 DNA is kept; its 48 bases are in frame from base 1. The CDR1 and CDR2 encoded by the germline V gene are LGHNA and YSLEER. TCRbeta CDR3 regions were amplified from genomic DNA using the immunoSEQ Assay, a bias-controlled multiplex PCR. The source study handled its data this way. Nucleated cell counts per sample were estimated from amplification of reference gene primers within the assay. To quantify the absolute abundance of each unique TCRbeta CDR3 rearrangement, sequence reads were collapsed and filtered. For each sample, productive Simpson clonality was calculated as the square root of Simpson's diversity index across productive rearrangements. As stored in TCRdb, this immuneACCESS dataset retains in-frame rearrangements with V and J assigned. A fraction of the clones does not appear; measured against another copy, unresolved V genes explain less than half of the discrepancy, and the remainder lacks a known reason. The D gene and trimming were derived from the DNA, and the V and J assignments and clone size from that table. The sample table holds a few hundred thousand clones, of which roughly 85% were seen once. The ten largest account for under 3.5% of the sample.

The research as a whole found: How much clinical and demographic metadata was included differed by source and by participant, and the metadata was provided uncurated.

Remarks on this clone: What antigen it recognizes has not been identified. Per-base quality was not reported, and no clone a single base away is much larger than it.

The sequence joins TRBV4-3 to TRBJ2-7; 7 central bases correspond to TRBD1. Sequenced: peripheral blood. The sequence derives from a woman aged 18-29 years with acute or convalescent COVID-19. The CDR3 protein sequence reads: CASSQGGQDRSYEQYF. The DNA reads TGCGCCAGCAGCCAAGGCGGACAGGACCGCTCCTACGAGCAGTACTTC.